The present T cell receptor (beta chain) was sequenced within a study of T cells in Graves' hyperthyroidism and ophthalmopathy. The TCR beta CDR3 regions underwent amplification using RNA transcripts as the source. Primed by the HTBI set, a first-round RT-PCR was run on the TCR CDR3. MiXCR was run by TCRdb on the multiplex PCR reads, yielding one entry per CDR3 protein. Of fewer than 850,000 distinct CDR3 sequences listed, 17% are singletons. This clonotype was counted ten times or more. V dropped 6 bases and J dropped 1; count of bases not matched to a gene: 7. This CDR3 is 16 amino acids long. Germline V gives CDR1 MDHEN, CDR2 SYDVKM.

Sequencing input: blood. The receptor's source is a man aged 50-60 years with Graves' hyperthyroidism. The chain employs TRBV28 and TRBJ1-5, with TRBD1 matching 9 bases. The chain's CDR3 is CASRKDRGLSNQPQHF. The CDR3 DNA is TGTGCCAGCAGAAAGGACAGGGGTTTGAGCAATCAGCCCCAGCATTTT.